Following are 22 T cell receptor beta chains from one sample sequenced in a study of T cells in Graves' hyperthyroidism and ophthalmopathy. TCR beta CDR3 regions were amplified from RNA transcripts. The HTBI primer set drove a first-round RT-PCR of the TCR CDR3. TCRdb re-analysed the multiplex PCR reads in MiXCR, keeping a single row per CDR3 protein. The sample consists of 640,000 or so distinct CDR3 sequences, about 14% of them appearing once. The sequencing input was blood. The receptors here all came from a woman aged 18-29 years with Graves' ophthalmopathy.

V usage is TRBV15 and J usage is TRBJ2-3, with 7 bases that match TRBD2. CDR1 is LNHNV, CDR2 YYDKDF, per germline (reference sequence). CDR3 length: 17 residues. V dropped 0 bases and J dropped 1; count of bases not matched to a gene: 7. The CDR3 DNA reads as TGTGCCACCAGCAGAGACCAGAGCGGGAAACGCACAGATACGCAGTATTTT. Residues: CATSRDQSGKRTDTQYF.

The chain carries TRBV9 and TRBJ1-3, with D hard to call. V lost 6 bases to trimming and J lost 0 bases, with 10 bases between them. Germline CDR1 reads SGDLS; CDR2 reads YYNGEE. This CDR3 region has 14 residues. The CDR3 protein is CASTPNFSGNTIYF. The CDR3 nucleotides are TGTGCCAGCACCCCGAATTTCTCTGGAAACACCATATATTTT.

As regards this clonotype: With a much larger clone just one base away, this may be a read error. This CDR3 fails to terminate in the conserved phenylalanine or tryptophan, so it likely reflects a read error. The DNA for the CDR3 is TGTGCCAGCAGTGATCCTGATCAGCCCCAGCATCTT. It codes for CASSDPDQPQHL. The rearrangement links TRBV2 to TRBJ1-5; D not certain. V lost 3 bases and J lost 5, with 5 bases in between. The CDR3 length is 12 residues. CDR1 is SNHLY, CDR2 FYNNEI, per germline.

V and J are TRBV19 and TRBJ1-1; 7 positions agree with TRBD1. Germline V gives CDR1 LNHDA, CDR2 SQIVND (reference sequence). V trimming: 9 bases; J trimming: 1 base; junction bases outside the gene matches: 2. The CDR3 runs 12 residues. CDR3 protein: CASRGSNTEAFF. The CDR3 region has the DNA TGTGCCAGCAGGGGGTCGAACACTGAAGCTTTCTTT.

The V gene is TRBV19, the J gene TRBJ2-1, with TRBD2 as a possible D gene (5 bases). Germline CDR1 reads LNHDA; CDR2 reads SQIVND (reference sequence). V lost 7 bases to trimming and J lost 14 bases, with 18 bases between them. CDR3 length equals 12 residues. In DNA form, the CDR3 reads TGTGCCAGTAATCTAGCCGCCGCTAGGAAGTTCTTC. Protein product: CASNLAAARKFF.

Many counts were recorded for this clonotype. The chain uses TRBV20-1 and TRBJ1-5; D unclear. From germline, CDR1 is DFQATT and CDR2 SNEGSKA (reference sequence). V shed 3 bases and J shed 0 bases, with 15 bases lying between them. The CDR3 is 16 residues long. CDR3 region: CSARSRLGYSNQPQHF. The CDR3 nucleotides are TGCAGTGCTAGGAGCAGGTTGGGGTATAGCAATCAGCCCCAGCATTTT.

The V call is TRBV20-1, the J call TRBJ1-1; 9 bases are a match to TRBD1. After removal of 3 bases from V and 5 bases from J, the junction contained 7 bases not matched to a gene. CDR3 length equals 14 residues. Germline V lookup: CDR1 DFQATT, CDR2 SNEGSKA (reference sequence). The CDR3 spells CSARGTGWKTEAFF. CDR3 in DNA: TGCAGTGCTAGGGGGACAGGGTGGAAGACTGAAGCTTTCTTT.

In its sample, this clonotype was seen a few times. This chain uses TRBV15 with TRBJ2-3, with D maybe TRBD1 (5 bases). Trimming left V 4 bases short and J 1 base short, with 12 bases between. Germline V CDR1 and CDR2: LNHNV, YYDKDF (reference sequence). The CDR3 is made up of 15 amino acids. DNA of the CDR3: TGTGCCACCAGCACAGGGCCTTCGGGCACAGATACGCAGTATTTT. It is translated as CATSTGPSGTDTQYF. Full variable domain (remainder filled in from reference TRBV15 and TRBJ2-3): DAMVIQNPRYQVTQFGKPVTLSCSQTLNHNVMYWYQQKSSQAPKLLFHYYDKDFNNEADTPDNFQSRRPNTSFCFLDIRSPGLGDTAMYLCATSTGPSGTDTQYFGPGTRLTVL.

The CDR3 nucleotides are TGCGCCAGCAGCTTGGATCTAGGGGGGTTCTCCTACAATGAGCAGTTCTTC. This encodes CASSLDLGGFSYNEQFF. The V and J genes are TRBV5-1 and TRBJ2-1, with D possibly called TRBD1 or TRBD2 (6 bases each). The germline gives CDR1 SGHRS, CDR2 YFSETQ. The CDR3 is made up of 17 amino acids. V gave up 0 bases and J gave up 0 bases, with 13 bases separating them.

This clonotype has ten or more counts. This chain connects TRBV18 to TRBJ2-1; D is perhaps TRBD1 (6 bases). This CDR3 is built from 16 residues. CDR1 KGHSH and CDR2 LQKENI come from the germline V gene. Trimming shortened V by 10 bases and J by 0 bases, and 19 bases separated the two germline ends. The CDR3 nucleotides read TGTGCCACTCCAGGGGTCTGGGGAAGCTCCTACAATGAGCAGTTCTTC. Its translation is CATPGVWGSSYNEQFF.

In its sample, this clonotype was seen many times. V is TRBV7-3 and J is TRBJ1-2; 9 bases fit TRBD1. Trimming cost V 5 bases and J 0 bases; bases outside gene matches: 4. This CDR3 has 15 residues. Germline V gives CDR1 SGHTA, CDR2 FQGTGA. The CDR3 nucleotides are TGTGCCAGCAGCGCAACAGGGGGCGCTAACTATGGCTACACCTTC. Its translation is CASSATGGANYGYTF.

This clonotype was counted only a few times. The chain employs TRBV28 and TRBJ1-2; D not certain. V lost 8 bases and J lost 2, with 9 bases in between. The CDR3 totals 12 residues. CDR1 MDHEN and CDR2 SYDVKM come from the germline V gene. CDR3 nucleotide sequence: TGTGCCAGCGGTGGAGGGAACTATGGCTACACCTTC. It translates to CASGGGNYGYTF.

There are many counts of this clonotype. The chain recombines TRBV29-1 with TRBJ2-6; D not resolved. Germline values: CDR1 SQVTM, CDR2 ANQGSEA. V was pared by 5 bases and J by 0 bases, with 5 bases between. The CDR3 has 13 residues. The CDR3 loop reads CSVQISGANVLTF. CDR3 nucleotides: TGCAGCGTTCAAATCTCTGGGGCCAACGTCCTGACTTTC.

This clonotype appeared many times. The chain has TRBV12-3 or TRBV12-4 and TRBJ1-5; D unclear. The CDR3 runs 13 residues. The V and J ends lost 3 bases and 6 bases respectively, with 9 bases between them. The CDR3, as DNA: TGTGCCAGCAGTTTTAGTAAGGGTCAGCCCCAGCATTTT. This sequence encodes CASSFSKGQPQHF.

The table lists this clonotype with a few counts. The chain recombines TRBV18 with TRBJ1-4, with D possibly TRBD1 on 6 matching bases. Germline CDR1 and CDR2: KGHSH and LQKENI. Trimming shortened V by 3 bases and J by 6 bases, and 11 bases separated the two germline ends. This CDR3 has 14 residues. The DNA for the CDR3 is TGTGCCAGCTCACCCAGGGGTGGCGATGAAAAACTGTTTTTT. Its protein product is CASSPRGGDEKLFF.

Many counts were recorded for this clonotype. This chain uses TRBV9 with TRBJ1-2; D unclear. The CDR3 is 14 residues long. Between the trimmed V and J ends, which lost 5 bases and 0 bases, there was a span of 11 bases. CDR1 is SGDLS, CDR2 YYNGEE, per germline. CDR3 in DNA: TGTGCCAGCAGACGGACGGGAGCTAACTATGGCTACACCTTC. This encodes CASRRTGANYGYTF.

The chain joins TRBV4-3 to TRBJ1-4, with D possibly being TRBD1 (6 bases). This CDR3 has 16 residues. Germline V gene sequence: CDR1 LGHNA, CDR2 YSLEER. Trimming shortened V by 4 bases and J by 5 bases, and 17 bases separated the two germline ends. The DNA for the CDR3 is TGCGCCAGCAGCCCCTCCCAGCCCAGGGGAAATGAAAAACTGTTTTTT. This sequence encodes CASSPSQPRGNEKLFF.

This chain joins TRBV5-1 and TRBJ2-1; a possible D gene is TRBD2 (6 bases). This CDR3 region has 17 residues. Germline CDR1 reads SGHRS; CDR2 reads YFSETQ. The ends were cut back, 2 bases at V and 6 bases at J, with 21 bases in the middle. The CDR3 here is CASSFSRLGSLSNEQFF. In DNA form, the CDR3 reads TGCGCCAGCAGCTTTTCTCGGCTCGGGAGCCTCTCCAATGAGCAGTTCTTC.

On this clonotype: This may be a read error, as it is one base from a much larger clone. The CDR3 here is CASNQSGGNTIYF. The CDR3 DNA sequence: TGTGCCAGCAACCAATCAGGGGGAAACACCATATATTTT. This chain uses TRBV3-1 with TRBJ1-3, with D tentatively TRBD1 (5 bases). The V gene's germline CDR1 is LGHDT and CDR2 YNNKEL (reference sequence). CDR3 length equals 13 residues.

The CDR3 spells CASSQDMGGTEAFF. The CDR3 bases are TGCGCCAGCAGCCAAGATATGGGGGGTACTGAAGCTTTCTTT. This chain uses TRBV4-1 with TRBJ1-1; D perhaps matches TRBD1 (5 bases). There are 14 residues in the CDR3. Trimming took off 0 bases at V and 5 bases at J, with 10 bases between the two ends. Per the germline V gene, CDR1 is MGHRA and CDR2 is YSYEKL.

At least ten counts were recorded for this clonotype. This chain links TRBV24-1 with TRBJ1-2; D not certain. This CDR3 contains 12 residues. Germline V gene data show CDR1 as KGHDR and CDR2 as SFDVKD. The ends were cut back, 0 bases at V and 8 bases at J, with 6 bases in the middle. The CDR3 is CATSDLRGGYTF. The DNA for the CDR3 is TGTGCCACCAGTGATTTGAGAGGCGGCTACACCTTC.

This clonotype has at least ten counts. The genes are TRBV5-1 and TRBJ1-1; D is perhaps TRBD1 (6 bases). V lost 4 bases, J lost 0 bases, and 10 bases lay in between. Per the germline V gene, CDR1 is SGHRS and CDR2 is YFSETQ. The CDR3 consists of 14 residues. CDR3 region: CASSVTGLNTEAFF. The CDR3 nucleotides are TGCGCCAGCAGCGTGACAGGCTTGAACACTGAAGCTTTCTTT.